Below, 6 T cell receptor beta chains from the same sample are listed, as sequenced in a study of CD8+ T cells in alopecia areata. Isolated RNA was reverse transcribed into cDNA used as the sequencing template. Only in-frame clones appear in the TCRdb table, and some are missing; sequencing was by immunoSEQ multiplex PCR. The sample has almost 250,000 clones; 67% are singletons. The input for sequencing was CD4+ T cells sorted from blood, taken at week 0. Source of these receptors: a human donor with alopecia areata.

The chain carries TRBV19 and TRBJ2-2, with TRBD2 identical over 10 bases. Losses at the gene ends were 3 bases for V and 7 bases for J; bases not matched to a gene: 5. Germline V gene data show CDR1 as LNHDA and CDR2 as SQIVND (reference sequence). CDR3 length equals 15 residues. CDR3 bases: TGTGCCAGTAGTATGCTAGCGGGGGCGGACGGGGAGCTGTTTTTT. Its translation is CASSMLAGADGELFF. Looking up the rest from reference TRBV19 and TRBJ2-2 gives the full variable domain: DGGITQSPKYLFRKEGQNVTLSCEQNLNHDAMYWYRQDPGQGLRLIYYSQIVNDFQKGDIAEGYSVSREKKESFPLTVTSAQKNPTAFYLCASSMLAGADGELFFGEGSRLTVL.

The V call is TRBV5-1, the J call TRBJ2-5, with 7 positions matching TRBD1. V was pared by 0 bases and J by 3 bases, with 5 bases of the junction left unmatched. CDR3 size: 15 residues. From germline, CDR1 is SGHRS and CDR2 YFSETQ. The CDR3 protein is CASSLAGTDEETQYF. As DNA, the CDR3 is TGCGCCAGCAGCTTGGCCGGGACAGATGAAGAGACCCAGTACTTC.

The chain recombines TRBV7-2 with TRBJ2-4; D call uncertain. The V and J ends lost 5 bases and 6 bases respectively, with 11 bases between them. The CDR3 has 13 amino acids. The germline gives CDR1 SGHTA, CDR2 FQGNSA. CDR3 nucleotides: TGTGCCAGCAGCGCCCTGGGTGGAAACATTCAGTACTTC. Protein product: CASSALGGNIQYF.

The chain uses TRBV4-3 and TRBJ1-1, with D unresolved. The CDR3 spans 17 residues. Germline assignment: CDR1 LGHNA and CDR2 YSLEER. The V and J ends lost 0 bases and 0 bases respectively, with 14 bases between them. CDR3: CASSQELWSPMNTEAFF. The CDR3 DNA reads as TGCGCCAGCAGCCAAGAGCTGTGGTCCCCGATGAACACTGAAGCTTTCTTT.

The CDR3 loop is CASGTDNYQETQYF. DNA for the CDR3: TGTGCCAGTGGGACCGATAACTACCAAGAGACCCAGTACTTC. V is TRBV19 and J is TRBJ2-5; D is possibly TRBD1 or TRBD2 (5 bases each). Trimming removed 8 bases from V and 0 bases from J, with 13 bases in between. From germline, CDR1 is LNHDA and CDR2 SQIVND (reference sequence). The CDR3 totals 14 residues.

The CDR3 DNA is TGTGCCAGCAGCTTAGGGACTAGCGGGTGGTACGAGCAGTACTTC. It yields the protein CASSLGTSGWYEQYF. The rearrangement uses TRBV11-2 and TRBJ2-7; 11 positions match TRBD2. From germline, CDR1 is SGHAT and CDR2 FQNNGV. V gave up 1 base and J gave up 4 bases; unmatched junction bases: 3. The CDR3 loop spans 15 amino acids.